The present T cell receptor beta chain was sequenced within a study of CD8+CD57+ T cells in acquired aplastic anemia (dated by TCRdb to 2017 to 2018). General notes on the study: DNA extracted from sorted CD4+ and CD8+ cells had a mean of approximately 3.5 ug, with a range of about 0.19 to 30 ug. Healthy donor samples averaged about 10 million reads for CD4+ and fewer than 12 million for CD8+ cells.

Genomic DNA was used as template for profiling of TCR beta VDJ combinations and CDR3 sequences. An Illumina HiSeq 2000 was the platform used for TCR repertoire sequencing. The original pipeline was this. Repertoires were assessed using TRBV/TRBJ rearrangement plots, CDR3 size and DJ length profiles, and Simpson's diversity index. The most abundant DNA sequence in the deep sequencing data was taken as the immunodominant clone. CDR3 amino acid sequences were checked for sharing between subjects and were compared against published repertoires and the VDJdb database. Through fastp at Q25 and MiXCR, TCRdb rebuilt clones from the public reads, retaining in-frame beta chains. Each CDR3 protein appears once, grouped with its most common genes and DNA. Here the V and J calls rest on TCRdb's processing, not on the authors' analysis. In all, the sample holds some 410,000 distinct CDR3 sequences, and 65% to 80% of those were seen once. Less than 4% of the sample lies in the top ten.

The germline V gene encodes CDR1 MNHEY and CDR2 SVGEGT. V drops 0 bases and J drops 4 bases, leaving 11 bases in between. From the cysteine up to the phenylalanine, the CDR3 has a length of 15 residues. Only the CDR3 region is kept as DNA, spanning 45 bases read in frame from base 1. In the study, sorted CD4+ and CD8+ blood T cells from patients with severe aplastic anemia and from healthy subjects underwent deep sequencing of TCR repertoires. Ficoll-Paque density gradient centrifugation was used to isolate peripheral blood mononuclear cells. Before DNA extraction, CD4+ and CD8+ T cells were sorted by FACS or by magnetic beads. What the authors observed across the whole study: Twenty-nine CD8+ CDR3 sequences were found in both patients and controls but appeared to be highly expressed in patients and within the immunodominant clones of the patients. CD8+ Simpson's diversity did not differ significantly between patients and healthy controls (P=0.060).

The sample holds many counts of this clonotype. Its antigen is unknown. No qualities accompany the bases; no much larger clone lies one base away. Sequenced sample: sorted CD4+, CD8+, or CD8+CD57+ T cells (not recorded which) from PBMCs. The chain couples TRBV6-2 or TRBV6-3 to TRBJ2-3, with the D segment identity uncertain. This TCR derives from a human donor in good health, serving as a control. The DNA sequence follows: TGTGCCAGCAGTTACTCCGCCCAAGCGCCAGATACGCAGTATTTT. Translation gives CASSYSAQAPDTQYF.